The 21 T cell receptor beta chains given below trace back to one sample, sequenced in a study of blood T cell repertoires in COVID-19 (dated by TCRdb to the early 2020s). Library creation used the immunoSEQ multiplex PCR assay. TCRdb holds this immuneACCESS table with in-frame rearrangements only. Some clones are missing; in checked studies, unresolved V genes explain under half, and the rest has no known cause. The sample table holds 150,000 to 200,000 clones, of which roughly 80% were seen once. 7.6% of the sample goes to the ten largest clones. Sequencing used peripheral blood. The source of these receptors is a woman between 65 and 79 years old with COVID-19, enrolled during active disease.

V gene TRBV19 combines with J gene TRBJ2-1, with D possibly TRBD2 on 9 matching bases. V was shortened by 4 bases and J by 7 bases, with 26 bases between the two germline ends. This CDR3 contains 18 residues. Germline V CDR1 and CDR2: LNHDA, SQIVND (reference sequence). The CDR3 coding sequence is TGTGCCAGTAGTACAGGGGGCTTCGCGGGAGGGCCTGTAAATGAGCAGTTCTTC. This codes for CASSTGGFAGGPVNEQFF.

In its sample, this clone was seen once. This chain uses TRBV7-3 with TRBJ2-2; 7 bases line up with TRBD1. The V and J ends lost 0 bases and 5 bases, in that order; junction bases with no gene match: 6. This CDR3 comprises 16 residues. Per germline, CDR1 SGHTA and CDR2 FQGTGA. CDR3 sequence: CASSLTRDSDTGELFF. In DNA form, the CDR3 reads TGTGCCAGCAGCTTAACGAGGGACAGCGATACCGGGGAGCTGTTTTTT.

This clone was seen once. The chain joins TRBV28 to TRBJ1-3; tentatively, D is TRBD1 (6 bases). From germline, CDR1 is MDHEN and CDR2 SYDVKM. This CDR3 has 16 residues. V was trimmed by 7 bases and J by 2 bases, leaving 18 bases between them. CDR3 sequence: CASNSMRGTPGNTIYF. CDR3 nucleotide sequence: TGTGCCAGCAACTCTATGAGGGGGACCCCTGGAAACACCATATATTTT. The whole variable domain, remainder taken from reference TRBV28 and TRBJ1-3, is DVKVTQSSRYLVKRTGEKVFLECVQDMDHENMFWYRQDPGLGLRLIYFSYDVKMKEKGDIPEGYSVSREKKERFSLILESASTNQTSMYLCASNSMRGTPGNTIYFGEGSWLTVV.

The chain recombines TRBV19 with TRBJ2-3, with 7 bases that match TRBD1. The germline CDR1 and CDR2 sequences are LNHDA and SQIVND (reference sequence). V was clipped by 5 bases and J by 1 base; unmatched bases: 6. There are 15 residues in the CDR3. As DNA, the CDR3 is TGTGCCAGTAGTCTAGGGACAGCTCGCACAGATACGCAGTATTTT. This gives the protein CASSLGTARTDTQYF.

V gene TRBV30 combines with J gene TRBJ2-6; D is possibly TRBD1 (5 bases). Germline V gene sequence: CDR1 GTSNPN, CDR2 SVGIG (reference sequence). The V gene lost 6 bases and the J gene lost 1 base, with 16 bases spanning the gap. The CDR3 runs to 16 residues. The CDR3 spells CACKGFDGSGANVLTF. CDR3 DNA sequence: TGTGCCTGTAAGGGGTTCGACGGTTCTGGGGCCAACGTCCTGACTTTC.

The V and J genes are TRBV9 and TRBJ1-5; D may be TRBD1 (5 bases). This CDR3 comprises 15 residues. Deletions cut 0 bases from V and 8 bases from J, with 15 bases between. From germline, CDR1 is SGDLS and CDR2 YYNGEE. CDR3 residues: CASSVEGRAGEPQHF. CDR3 sequence (DNA): TGTGCCAGCAGCGTAGAGGGGCGGGCGGGAGAGCCCCAGCATTTT.

V is TRBV25-1 and J is TRBJ2-2, with 9 bases matching TRBD1. CDR3 length: 16 amino acids. Losses at the gene ends were 3 bases for V and 7 bases for J; bases not matched to a gene: 9. Germline CDR1 and CDR2: MGHDK and SYGVNS. Written as DNA, the CDR3 is TGTGCCAGCAGTGACTACGGGACAGGGAAGGTCGGGGAGCTGTTTTTT. Translation: CASSDYGTGKVGELFF.

CDR3 amino acids: CASTTTGTGRYNEQFF. For the CDR3, the DNA is TGTGCCAGCACCACGACCGGGACAGGTCGTTACAATGAGCAGTTCTTC. The chain recombines TRBV28 with TRBJ2-1; 8 positions match TRBD1. The length of the CDR3 is 16 residues. V gave up 7 bases and J gave up 4 bases; unmatched junction bases: 12. Germline values: CDR1 MDHEN, CDR2 SYDVKM.

This chain joins TRBV9 and TRBJ1-1; D is ambiguous. Germline CDR1 is SGDLS and CDR2 is YYNGEE. The CDR3 spans 14 residues. Trimming removed 4 bases at V and 1 base at J, with 11 bases between. The CDR3, as DNA: TGTGCCAGCAGCTCTAGGTTGGGGAACACTGAAGCTTTCTTT. The encoded protein is CASSSRLGNTEAFF.

CDR3 amino acids: CASSEGLAGGGTYNEQFF. The CDR3 DNA reads as TGTGCCAGCAGTGAAGGTTTAGCGGGAGGAGGGACCTACAATGAGCAGTTCTTC. The chain is built from TRBV6-1 and TRBJ2-1; TRBD2 aligns across 10 bases. The CDR3 extends over 18 amino acids. The V and J ends lost 1 base and 2 bases, in that order; junction bases with no gene match: 8. The germline CDR1 and CDR2 sequences are MNHNS and SASEGT.

The rearrangement joins TRBV4-3 to TRBJ1-4; 9 bases are a match to TRBD1. CDR3 length: 13 residues. Germline V gene sequence: CDR1 LGHNA, CDR2 YSLEER. V trimming: 3 bases; J trimming: 8 bases; junction bases outside the gene matches: 1. The chain's CDR3 is CASSQGQGEKLFF. CDR3 DNA: TGCGCCAGCAGCCAGGGACAGGGCGAAAAACTGTTTTTT.

This chain links TRBV5-1 with TRBJ2-7, with D unresolved. This CDR3 is 21 amino acids long. V was shortened by 6 bases and J by 4 bases, with 38 bases between the two germline ends. In germline, CDR1 is SGHRS, CDR2 YFSETQ. The CDR3 coding sequence is TGCGCCAGCACCCTAACCCCTCAGGTTACAGTCATCCCAGCTTTTATTTACGAGCAGTACTTC. Translated: CASTLTPQVTVIPAFIYEQYF.

The V gene is TRBV25-1, the J gene TRBJ2-2; TRBD1 is a possible D gene (6 bases). Trimming pared 7 bases from V and 3 bases from J, leaving 6 bases between. The CDR3 length is 12 residues. CDR1 and CDR2 (germline): MGHDK, SYGVNS. As DNA, the CDR3 is TGTGCCAGCAAGGGGGACACCGGGGAGCTGTTTTTT. Its protein product is CASKGDTGELFF.

The chain has TRBV6-1 and TRBJ2-7, with TRBD2 matching 9 bases. This CDR3 is built from 16 residues. The V gene end was trimmed by 3 bases and the J gene end by 7 bases; junction bases not matched to a gene: 13. Per the germline V gene, CDR1 is MNHNS and CDR2 is SASEGT. The CDR3: CASSEGSSGKGGEQYF. The CDR3 region has the DNA TGTGCCAGCAGTGAGGGGTCTAGCGGGAAGGGGGGAGAGCAGTACTTC.

The rearrangement links TRBV28 to TRBJ2-1, with D possibly matching TRBD2 (7 bases). The ends were cut back, 7 bases at V and 6 bases at J, with 19 bases in the middle. Germline loops: CDR1 MDHEN, CDR2 SYDVKM. CDR3 length: 15 amino acids. The CDR3 region is CASTVGGAWRNEQFF. CDR3 bases: TGTGCCAGCACTGTGGGGGGGGCCTGGCGCAATGAGCAGTTCTTC.

The chain is built from TRBV5-5 and TRBJ2-1, with 7 bases identical to TRBD2. Per the germline V gene, CDR1 is SGHKS and CDR2 is YYEKEE (reference sequence). The V segment lost 7 bases and the J segment 8 bases; nucleotides outside the gene matches: 12. The CDR3 covers 14 residues. CDR3 nucleotides: TGTGCCAGCGGTAGGGCGGGAGTTTTCCATGAGCAGTTCTTC. Translating gives CASGRAGVFHEQFF.

The chain employs TRBV14 and TRBJ2-2; TRBD1 matches at 7 bases. Trimming at V came to 0 bases and at J to 1 base, leaving 11 bases not matched to a gene. CDR3 size: 19 residues. Germline V CDR1 and CDR2: SGHDN, FVKESK. The CDR3 loop reads CASSQEKGAGLLNTGELFF. DNA for the CDR3: TGTGCCAGCAGCCAAGAGAAGGGGGCAGGCCTGCTGAACACCGGGGAGCTGTTTTTT.

The chain is built from TRBV28 and TRBJ1-5; TRBD1 aligns across 7 bases. Germline CDR1 is MDHEN and CDR2 is SYDVKM. This CDR3 is built from 16 residues. The V segment lost 5 bases and the J segment 2 bases; nucleotides outside the gene matches: 9. The CDR3 sequence is CASSPQTGMGNQPQHF. CDR3 coding DNA: TGTGCCAGCAGTCCCCAGACAGGGATGGGCAATCAGCCCCAGCATTTT.

The CDR3 nucleotides are TGTGCCAGCTCAAAAGAAGGGGACACTGAAGCTTTCTTT. Encoded protein: CASSKEGDTEAFF. The gene calls are TRBV18 and TRBJ1-1; a weak D match, TRBD1 (5 bases). This CDR3 is built from 13 residues. Deletions cut 5 bases from V and 3 bases from J, with 10 bases between. Germline V CDR1 and CDR2: KGHSH, LQKENI.

This clone was recorded only once. This chain joins TRBV19 and TRBJ1-1; a possible D gene is TRBD1 (6 bases). Trimming took off 7 bases at V and 6 bases at J, with 12 bases between the two ends. The CDR3 is 12 amino acids. Germline CDR1 is LNHDA and CDR2 is SQIVND (reference sequence). Written as DNA, the CDR3 is TGTGCCAGTACATCCAGGGGACCTGAAGCTTTCTTT. It is translated as CASTSRGPEAFF.

The chain recombines TRBV6-5 with TRBJ2-5; TRBD2 aligns across 7 bases. V shed 6 bases, J shed 6 bases, and the junction held 7 bases outside the gene matches. Germline V gene lookup returns CDR1 MNHEY and CDR2 SVGAGI. The CDR3 runs 13 residues. DNA of the CDR3: TGTGCCAGCAGAGATACTAGCGAGAAGACCCAGTACTTC. This gives the protein CASRDTSEKTQYF.